This T cell receptor beta chain was identified in a study of response to subunit inactivated influenza vaccine. In TCRdb, the RT-PCR reads were re-called with MiXCR into one record per CDR3 protein. This sample has 540,000 or so distinct CDR3 sequences, with 13% found just once. The junction had 8 bases not matched to a gene; V was cut back by 2 bases and J by 6 bases. The length of the CDR3 is 15 residues. Germline CDR1 SGHDT, CDR2 YYEEEE. This chain links TRBV5-6 with TRBJ2-1; 7 bases line up with TRBD1. The clonotype was recovered from a man aged 45-65 years who received an inactivated influenza vaccine. The specimen comprised PBMCs from blood, sampled 45 days after vaccination. The CDR3 nucleotides read TGTGCCAGCAGCTTCAGGGGGTCGTTACCCAATGAGCAGTTCTTC. Translating it yields CASSFRGSLPNEQFF.